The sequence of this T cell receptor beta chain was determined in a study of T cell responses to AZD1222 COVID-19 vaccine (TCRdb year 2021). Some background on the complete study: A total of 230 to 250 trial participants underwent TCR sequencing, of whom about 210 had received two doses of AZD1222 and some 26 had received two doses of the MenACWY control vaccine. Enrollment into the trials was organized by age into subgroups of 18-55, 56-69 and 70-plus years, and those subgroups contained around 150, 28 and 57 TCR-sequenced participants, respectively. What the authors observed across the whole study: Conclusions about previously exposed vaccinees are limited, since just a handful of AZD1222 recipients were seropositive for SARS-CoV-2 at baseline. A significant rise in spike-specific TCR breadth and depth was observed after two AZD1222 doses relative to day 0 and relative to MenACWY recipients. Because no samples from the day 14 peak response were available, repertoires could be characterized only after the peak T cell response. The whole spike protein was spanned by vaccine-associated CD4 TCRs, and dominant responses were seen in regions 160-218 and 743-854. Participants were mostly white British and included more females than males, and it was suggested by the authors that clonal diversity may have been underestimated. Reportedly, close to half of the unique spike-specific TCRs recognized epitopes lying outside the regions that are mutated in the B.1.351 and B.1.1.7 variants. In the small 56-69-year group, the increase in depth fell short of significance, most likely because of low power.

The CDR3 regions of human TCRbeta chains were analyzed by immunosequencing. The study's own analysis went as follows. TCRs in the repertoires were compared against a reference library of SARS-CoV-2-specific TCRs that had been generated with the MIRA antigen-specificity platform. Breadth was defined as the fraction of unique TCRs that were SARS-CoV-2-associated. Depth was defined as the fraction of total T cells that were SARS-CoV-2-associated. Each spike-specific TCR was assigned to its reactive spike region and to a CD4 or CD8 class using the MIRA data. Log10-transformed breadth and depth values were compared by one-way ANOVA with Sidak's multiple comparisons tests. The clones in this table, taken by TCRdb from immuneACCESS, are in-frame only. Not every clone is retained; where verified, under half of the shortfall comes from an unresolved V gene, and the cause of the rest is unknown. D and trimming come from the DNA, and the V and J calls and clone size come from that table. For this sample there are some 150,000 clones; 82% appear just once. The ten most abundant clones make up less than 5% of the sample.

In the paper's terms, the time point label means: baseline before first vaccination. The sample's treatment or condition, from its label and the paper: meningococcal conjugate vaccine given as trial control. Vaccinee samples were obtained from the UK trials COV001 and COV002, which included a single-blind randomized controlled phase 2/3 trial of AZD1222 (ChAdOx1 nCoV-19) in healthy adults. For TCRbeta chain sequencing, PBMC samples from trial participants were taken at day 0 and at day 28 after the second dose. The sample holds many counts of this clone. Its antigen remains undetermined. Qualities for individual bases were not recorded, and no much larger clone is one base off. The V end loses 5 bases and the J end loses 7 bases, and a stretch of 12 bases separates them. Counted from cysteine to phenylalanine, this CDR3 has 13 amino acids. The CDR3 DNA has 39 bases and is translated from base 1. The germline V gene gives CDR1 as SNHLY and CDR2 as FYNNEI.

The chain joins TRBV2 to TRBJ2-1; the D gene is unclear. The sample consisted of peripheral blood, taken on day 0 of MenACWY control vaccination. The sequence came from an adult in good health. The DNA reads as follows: TGTGCCAGCAGTTCCTCCTTCCGGAATGAGCAGTTCTTC. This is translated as CASSSSFRNEQFF.